This passage covers 13 T cell receptor beta chains from one sample sequenced in a study of cytomegalovirus exposure and HLA in healthy donors. This table comes from immunoSEQ multiplex PCR, and its TCRdb copy is limited to in-frame clones, with some not included. The repertoire holds approximately 210,000 clones, with roughly 88% as singletons. Material: PBMCs. These receptors were collected from a woman under 30 in good health and CMV-seronegative.

This chain connects TRBV10-2 to TRBJ2-1, with 11 positions matching TRBD2. CDR1 WSHSY and CDR2 SAAADI come from the germline V gene. The CDR3 spans 16 residues. The V gene end was trimmed by 1 base and the J gene end by 7 bases; junction bases not matched to a gene: 6. CDR3: CASSEFALAGDNEQFF. As DNA, the CDR3 is TGCGCCAGCAGTGAGTTCGCACTAGCGGGAGATAATGAGCAGTTCTTC.

This clone came up once. This sequence joins TRBV4-1 and TRBJ2-5; 7 bases are shared with TRBD1. The length of the CDR3 is 16 residues. CDR1 is MGHRA, CDR2 YSYEKL, per germline. V lost 0 bases to trimming and J lost 5 bases; unmatched junction nucleotides: 9. The CDR3 nucleotides are TGCGCCAGCAGCCAAGAGGGGACAGAGGGTTGGGAGACCCAGTACTTC. It encodes CASSQEGTEGWETQYF.

CDR3 in DNA: TGTGCCAGCAGCGTCGACCCACTAGTGAGCACAGATACGCAGTATTTT. This encodes CASSVDPLVSTDTQYF. J is TRBJ2-3 and V is TRBV9; a weak D match, TRBD2 (5 bases). V was shortened by 2 bases and J by 0 bases, with 13 bases between the two germline ends. The V gene's germline CDR1 is SGDLS and CDR2 YYNGEE. The CDR3 loop spans 16 amino acids.

The chain is built from TRBV9 and TRBJ1-4; perhaps TRBD1 as D (5 bases). The germline CDR1 and CDR2 sequences are SGDLS and YYNGEE. This CDR3 region has 15 residues. The V end was cut by 2 bases, the J end by 0 bases, with 8 bases between. CDR3 in DNA: TGTGCCAGCAGCGTCGGGGGTTCAACTAATGAAAAACTGTTTTTT. Translating gives CASSVGGSTNEKLFF. The complete variable domain, with remaining parts taken from reference TRBV9 and TRBJ1-4, reads DSGVTQTPKHLITATGQRVTLRCSPRSGDLSVYWYQQSLDQGLQFLIQYYNGEERAKGNILERFSAQQFPDLHSELNLSSLELGDSALYFCASSVGGSTNEKLFFGSGTQLSVL.

The V call is TRBV5-4, the J call TRBJ1-1, with no clear D. V was clipped by 2 bases and J by 8 bases, with 13 bases between them. There are 13 residues in the CDR3. Germline V gives CDR1 SGHNT, CDR2 YYREEE (reference sequence). The CDR3 loop is CASSFVQTEEAFF. CDR3 nucleotides: TGTGCCAGCAGCTTCGTTCAGACGGAGGAAGCTTTCTTT.

This clone appeared a few times. This chain connects TRBV7-9 to TRBJ1-1, with 8 bases identical to TRBD1. Germline V gene lookup returns CDR1 SEHNR and CDR2 FQNEAQ (reference sequence). The CDR3 extends over 15 amino acids. J was trimmed by 0 bases and V by 5 bases; bases with no gene match: 5. CDR3 DNA: TGTGCCAGCAGCACCGAGACAGGGGTGAACACTGAAGCTTTCTTT. This sequence encodes CASSTETGVNTEAFF.

This clone occurred a few times. V gene TRBV29-1 combines with J gene TRBJ1-2; D unresolved. The CDR3 extends over 11 amino acids. With 3 bases removed from V and 4 bases from J, the gap between germline ends came to 6 bases. CDR1 is SQVTM, CDR2 ANQGSEA, per germline. In DNA form, the CDR3 reads TGCAGCGTTGACAATGTCTATGGCTACACCTTC. It is translated as CSVDNVYGYTF.

V is TRBV27 and J is TRBJ2-7, with D perhaps matching TRBD2 (5 bases). Germline assignment: CDR1 MNHEY and CDR2 SMNVEV (reference sequence). This CDR3 comprises 15 residues. The V gene lost 5 bases and the J gene lost 4 bases, with 18 bases spanning the gap. In nucleotides, the CDR3 is TGTGCCAGCAGTAGAAGGGCGGAGGAAGGGTACGAGCAGTACTTC. It encodes CASSRRAEEGYEQYF.

The chain links TRBV27 to TRBJ2-6, with D tentatively TRBD2 (6 bases). CDR1 and CDR2 (germline): MNHEY, SMNVEV (reference sequence). V gave up 6 bases and J gave up 0 bases, with 9 bases separating them. The CDR3 has 15 residues. DNA for the CDR3: TGTGCCAGCAGGGGACTGGGCTCTGGGGCCAACGTCCTGACTTTC. Translation: CASRGLGSGANVLTF.

CDR3 amino acids: CASHLDNRPNTEAFF. DNA for the CDR3: TGTGCCAGTCACTTAGACAACAGGCCGAACACTGAAGCTTTCTTT. The chain recombines TRBV27 with TRBJ1-1, with a weak D call TRBD1 (5 bases). Germline V gives CDR1 MNHEY, CDR2 SMNVEV (reference sequence). V shed 9 bases and J shed 1 base, with 18 bases lying between them. The CDR3 spans 15 residues.

The chain recombines TRBV4-1 with TRBJ2-7, with 10 bases matching TRBD2. The trim removed 4 bases at V and 4 bases at J, leaving 10 bases unmatched. Germline V gene data show CDR1 as MGHRA and CDR2 as YSYEKL. The CDR3 spans 16 residues. The CDR3 nucleotides are TGCGCCAGCAGCCCGCTAGCGGGAGTAACTCGGTACGAGCAGTACTTC. This encodes CASSPLAGVTRYEQYF.

The rearrangement joins TRBV4-2 to TRBJ1-1; 7 positions match TRBD1. V shed 4 bases and J 0 bases; nucleotides not matched to a gene: 14. This CDR3 region has 18 residues. Germline V gives CDR1 LGHNA, CDR2 YNFKEQ. CDR3 region: CASSPDGTDTLMNTEAFF. CDR3 DNA: TGTGCCAGCAGCCCAGACGGGACAGATACTCTCATGAACACTGAAGCTTTCTTT.

This CDR3 is CASGQSLEKLFF. The CDR3 DNA is TGTGCCAGTGGGCAATCACTCGAAAAACTGTTTTTT. The rearrangement uses TRBV19 and TRBJ1-4; no reliable D call. Germline V gene sequence: CDR1 LNHDA, CDR2 SQIVND (reference sequence). V lost 8 bases and J lost 8, with 12 bases in between. The CDR3 sequence is 12 residues long.